This entry lists 32 T cell receptor beta chains sequenced from one sample in a study of lymphopenia after photon versus proton radiotherapy. The repertoire was sequenced with immunoSEQ multiplex PCR; TCRdb's copy has only in-frame clones and lacks some. The sample shows tens of thousands of clones, about 91% of them seen only once. This sample comprised peripheral blood, obtained from a patient treated with proton-based radiotherapy. Source of these receptors: a woman in her 70s with pancreatic cancer. Some clones in this sample may be carry-over from other donors' samples.

This sequence joins TRBV11-2 and TRBJ2-7, with D tentatively TRBD1 (6 bases). This CDR3 comprises 15 residues. Per the germline V gene, CDR1 is SGHAT and CDR2 is FQNNGV. The V end was cut by 5 bases, the J end by 5 bases, with 19 bases between. CDR3: CASSQALQQGNEQYF. The CDR3 region has the DNA TGTGCCAGCAGCCAAGCGCTACAACAGGGAAACGAGCAGTACTTC.

The V and J genes are TRBV19 and TRBJ2-3, with D possibly TRBD2 on 5 matching bases. Trimming cost V 3 bases and J 2 bases, with 12 bases left between them. The germline V gene encodes CDR1 LNHDA and CDR2 SQIVND (reference sequence). CDR3 size: 15 residues. The CDR3 DNA reads as TGTGCCAGTAGTATTGGTGGCGGGTACACAGATACGCAGTATTTT. Translated, it gives CASSIGGGYTDTQYF.

The chain links TRBV6-1 to TRBJ2-3; tentatively, D is TRBD2 (6 bases). The length of the CDR3 is 14 residues. The V end was cut by 4 bases, the J end by 3 bases, with 11 bases between. The germline gives CDR1 MNHNS, CDR2 SASEGT. The CDR3: CASSGDGRTDTQYF. The CDR3 coding sequence is TGTGCCAGCAGTGGCGACGGGAGAACAGATACGCAGTATTTT.

The genes are TRBV30 and TRBJ1-6; TRBD1 aligns across 9 bases. Germline-derived CDR1 and CDR2 are GTSNPN and SVGIG (reference sequence). This CDR3 contains 15 residues. With 3 bases clipped from V and 7 bases from J, the junction kept 7 bases outside the gene matches. The CDR3 is CAWRGGTGRNSPLHF. CDR3 nucleotide sequence: TGTGCCTGGAGGGGGGGGACAGGGAGAAATTCACCCCTCCACTTT.

This chain uses TRBV11-3 with TRBJ2-5; 7 nucleotides match TRBD1. V shed 5 bases and J 3 bases; nucleotides not matched to a gene: 6. Germline V gene data show CDR1 as SGHNT and CDR2 as YENEEA. The length of the CDR3 is 14 residues. CDR3 sequence reads: CASSPGQEEETQYF. In DNA form, the CDR3 reads TGTGCCAGCAGCCCCGGACAGGAAGAAGAGACCCAGTACTTC.

Here the CDR3 DNA reads TGTGCCAGCACCCGCACAGGGGAGGGTGAAAAACTGTTTTTT. It is translated as CASTRTGEGEKLFF. The chain is built from TRBV27 and TRBJ1-4; 7 bases align to TRBD1. Germline V lookup: CDR1 MNHEY, CDR2 SMNVEV (reference sequence). The V gene end was trimmed by 7 bases and the J gene end by 7 bases; junction bases not matched to a gene: 9. CDR3 length equals 14 residues.

J is TRBJ2-3 and V is TRBV5-4, with TRBD2 identical over 10 bases. Germline CDR1 and CDR2: SGHNT and YYREEE (reference sequence). J was trimmed by 8 bases and V by 4 bases; bases with no gene match: 10. CDR3 length: 15 amino acids. The DNA for the CDR3 is TGTGCCAGCAGCATCGGGACTAGCGTGTCGACTACGCAGTATTTT. Its translation: CASSIGTSVSTTQYF.

The J gene is TRBJ1-3, the V gene TRBV18, with unresolved D. CDR3 length: 13 amino acids. Trimming stripped 3 bases from V and 6 bases from J, with 9 bases between. Germline CDR1 KGHSH, CDR2 LQKENI. CDR3 sequence reads: CASSPTFENTIYF. The CDR3 DNA follows: TGTGCCAGCTCACCGACCTTTGAAAACACCATATATTTT.

CDR3 nucleotide sequence: TGTGCCAGCTCTATGGGAGGATGGGCTTCCGATACGCAGTATTTT. This sequence encodes CASSMGGWASDTQYF. This chain uses TRBV28 with TRBJ2-3; TRBD2 might be the D (6 bases). In germline, CDR1 is MDHEN, CDR2 SYDVKM. Trimming cost V 8 bases and J 6 bases, with 21 bases left between them. This CDR3 is built from 15 residues.

The gene calls are TRBV4-1 and TRBJ1-5, with D unresolved. Germline V gene sequence: CDR1 MGHRA, CDR2 YSYEKL. CDR3 length: 19 amino acids. The V and J ends lost 0 bases and 0 bases respectively, with 18 bases between them. CDR3 in DNA: TGCGCCAGCAGCCAAGAACCCGGGCCCCAAGAATATAGCAATCAGCCCCAGCATTTT. It encodes CASSQEPGPQEYSNQPQHF.

This chain joins TRBV21-1 and TRBJ2-1; the DNA was not used to check the table's D call, TRBD2. TRBV21-1 is designated a pseudogene. CDR3 length: 17 residues. CDR3 bases: TGTGCCAGCAGCAAAGTTCTAGCGTCTTCTTACTACAATGAGCAGTTCTTC. Translating it yields CASSKVLASSYYNEQFF.

CDR3 in amino acids: CASSARGAPEKLFF. DNA of the CDR3: TGTGCCAGCAGCGCACGGGGCGCGCCTGAAAAACTGTTTTTT. J is TRBJ1-4 and V is TRBV11-2; D may be TRBD1 (5 bases). The V gene's germline CDR1 is SGHAT and CDR2 FQNNGV. V was pared by 5 bases and J by 7 bases, with 14 bases between. The CDR3 length is 14 residues.

This chain joins TRBV9 and TRBJ2-1, with TRBD2 matching over 15 bases. V trimming: 3 bases; J trimming: 10 bases; junction bases outside the gene matches: 5. The CDR3 extends over 15 amino acids. Germline V gene lookup returns CDR1 SGDLS and CDR2 YYNGEE. The chain's CDR3 is CASSAGLAGGGEQFF. The CDR3 region has the DNA TGTGCCAGCAGCGCGGGACTAGCGGGAGGCGGGGAGCAGTTCTTC.

The rearrangement joins TRBV10-3 to TRBJ1-1, with 9 bases that match TRBD1. There are 16 residues in the CDR3. Germline lookup yields CDR1 ENHRY and CDR2 SYGVKD. V gave up 3 bases and J gave up 0 bases; unmatched junction bases: 5. The CDR3 sequence is CAISDVDRGMNTEAFF. CDR3 nucleotide sequence: TGTGCCATCAGTGACGTGGACAGGGGCATGAACACTGAAGCTTTCTTT.

This clone was recorded once. The V and J genes are TRBV4-1 and TRBJ2-7; a possible D gene is TRBD1 (5 bases). V was cut by 5 bases and J by 2 bases, with 10 bases left in between. Germline CDR1 MGHRA, CDR2 YSYEKL. The length of the CDR3 is 13 residues. In DNA form, the CDR3 reads TGCGCCAGCAGCGGCACAGGAACCTACGAGCAGTACTTC. Residues: CASSGTGTYEQYF.

The chain employs TRBV4-1 and TRBJ1-4; TRBD1 might be the D (5 bases). Germline CDR1 reads MGHRA; CDR2 reads YSYEKL. V lost 1 base and J lost 1, with 13 bases in between. The CDR3 length is 17 residues. The CDR3 bases are TGCGCCAGCAGCCAAGGGGGGGTCCGGGGAACTAATGAAAAACTGTTTTTT. This codes for CASSQGGVRGTNEKLFF.

This sequence joins TRBV6-1 and TRBJ2-1; 7 positions agree with TRBD1. The J segment lost 1 base and the V segment lost 4 bases, leaving 1 base of the junction unmatched. CDR3 length equals 14 residues. CDR1 and CDR2 from the germline V gene are MNHNS and SASEGT. CDR3 bases: TGTGCCAGCAGTGTCAGGGGGTCCTACAATGAGCAGTTCTTC. It codes for CASSVRGSYNEQFF.

The chain combines TRBV27 with TRBJ2-1; D gene uncertain. V was pared by 6 bases and J by 0 bases, with 3 bases between. The CDR3 is 12 residues long. Germline CDR1 is MNHEY and CDR2 is SMNVEV (reference sequence). CDR3 in DNA: TGTGCCAGCAGCCGCTCCTACAATGAGCAGTTCTTC. Amino acids: CASSRSYNEQFF.

The CDR3 spells CASSLRDRGNTEAFF. The CDR3 region has the DNA TGTGCCAGCAGCCTACGGGACAGGGGGAACACTGAAGCTTTCTTT. This chain joins TRBV7-9 and TRBJ1-1, with TRBD1 identical over 10 bases. The CDR3 covers 15 residues. Germline V gives CDR1 SEHNR, CDR2 FQNEAQ (reference sequence). The junction had 4 bases not matched to a gene; V was cut back by 5 bases and J by 1 base. Drawing the rest from reference TRBV7-9 and TRBJ1-1, the complete variable domain is DTGVSQNPRHKITKRGQNVTFRCDPISEHNRLYWYRQTLGQGPEFLTYFQNEAQLEKSRLLSDRFSAERPKGSFSTLEIQRTEQGDSAMYLCASSLRDRGNTEAFFGQGTRLTVV.

This rearrangement joins TRBV7-3 to TRBJ1-1; 8 bases match TRBD1. Germline CDR1 SGHTA, CDR2 FQGTGA. V was pared by 4 bases and J by 1 base, with 8 bases of the junction left unmatched. This CDR3 spans 16 amino acids. This CDR3 reads CASSSGATGENTEAFF. The CDR3 DNA follows: TGTGCCAGCAGCTCAGGAGCGACAGGGGAGAACACTGAAGCTTTCTTT.

The J gene is TRBJ2-1, the V gene TRBV6-1, with D possibly being TRBD1 (5 bases). Germline V lookup: CDR1 MNHNS, CDR2 SASEGT. The CDR3 extends over 17 amino acids. V was pared by 2 bases and J by 6 bases, with 20 bases between. CDR3 loop: CASSETWGQDLFNEQFF. CDR3 DNA: TGTGCCAGCAGTGAAACATGGGGCCAGGATCTCTTCAATGAGCAGTTCTTC.

The rearrangement links TRBV6-4 to TRBJ2-1; no clear D. The CDR3 consists of 17 residues. Germline CDR1 is MRHNA and CDR2 is SNTAGT. Between the trimmed V and J ends, which lost 5 bases and 5 bases, there was a span of 22 bases. CDR3 amino acids: CASSPFNGPRPHNEQFF. The CDR3 nucleotides read TGTGCCAGCAGTCCATTCAACGGACCGCGGCCCCACAATGAGCAGTTCTTC.

This chain connects TRBV6-1 to TRBJ2-1; 8 bases are a match to TRBD2. The CDR3 is 16 residues long. Germline V gene data show CDR1 as MNHNS and CDR2 as SASEGT. J was trimmed by 0 bases and V by 4 bases; bases with no gene match: 5. The CDR3 bases are TGTGCCAGCAGTGTGGTGCGGGAGGCCTCCTACAATGAGCAGTTCTTC. As protein: CASSVVREASYNEQFF.

This clone was recorded a few times. This chain connects TRBV30 to TRBJ1-2; weak D call: TRBD1 (6 bases). Germline CDR1 and CDR2: GTSNPN and SVGIG (reference sequence). Trimming took off 8 bases at V and 2 bases at J, with 15 bases between the two ends. The CDR3 is made up of 13 amino acids. The CDR3 region has the DNA TGTGCCGCTGAACTCAGGGGCAACTATGGCTACACCTTC. Its translation is CAAELRGNYGYTF.

This rearrangement joins TRBV27 to TRBJ1-5; 7 nucleotides align to TRBD1. Germline CDR1 is MNHEY and CDR2 is SMNVEV (reference sequence). CDR3 size: 14 residues. After removal of 8 bases from V and 2 bases from J, the junction contained 6 bases not matched to a gene. This CDR3 is CASQAQGGNQPQHF. The CDR3 coding sequence is TGTGCCAGCCAGGCCCAGGGGGGCAATCAGCCCCAGCATTTT.

V usage is TRBV30 and J usage is TRBJ2-7; D is undetermined. This CDR3 region has 15 residues. Germline V CDR1 and CDR2: GTSNPN, SVGIG (reference sequence). Trimming shortened V by 8 bases and J by 1 base, and 21 bases separated the two germline ends. CDR3 residues: CAVLFSRRKSYEQYF. CDR3 nucleotides: TGTGCCGTACTCTTTAGCAGGCGGAAATCCTACGAGCAGTACTTC.

J is TRBJ2-3 and V is TRBV4-2, with D maybe TRBD2 (6 bases). Germline CDR1 is LGHNA and CDR2 is YNFKEQ. The CDR3 has 18 residues. Deletions cut 1 base from V and 3 bases from J, with 20 bases between. The CDR3 nucleotides read TGTGCCAGCAGCCAAGCCTTACGAGGGACTCATGGTACAGATACGCAGTATTTT. It is translated as CASSQALRGTHGTDTQYF.

V is TRBV6-1 and J is TRBJ1-3; 7 bases line up with TRBD1. The CDR3 has 18 amino acids. V was clipped by 0 bases and J by 4 bases; unmatched bases: 12. Germline-derived CDR1 and CDR2 are MNHNS and SASEGT. CDR3 coding DNA: TGTGCCAGCAGTGAAGCTGGCAGGGGGGAGGCCTTCGGAAACACCATATATTTT. Translating it yields CASSEAGRGEAFGNTIYF.

This clone was seen a few times. The CDR3 nucleotides read TGCGCCAGCAGCGTGGACAGTCTCAACAATGAGCAGTTCTTC. Its protein product is CASSVDSLNNEQFF. This chain links TRBV5-1 with TRBJ2-1; maybe TRBD1 (6 bases). The CDR3 consists of 14 residues. V shed 4 bases and J shed 5 bases, with 13 bases lying between them. Germline V gene lookup returns CDR1 SGHRS and CDR2 YFSETQ.

This chain links TRBV9 with TRBJ1-6; D remains ambiguous. Trimming took 4 bases from V and 10 from J, leaving 21 bases between them. The CDR3 totals 16 residues. CDR1 and CDR2 (germline): SGDLS, YYNGEE. This CDR3 is CASSPDDAYGKSPLHF. The CDR3 nucleotides are TGTGCCAGCAGCCCCGACGATGCTTACGGGAAATCACCCCTCCACTTT.

V usage is TRBV5-1 and J usage is TRBJ2-1, with D uncertain. V was shortened by 0 bases and J by 1 base, with 8 bases between the two germline ends. The germline gives CDR1 SGHRS, CDR2 YFSETQ. CDR3 length equals 15 residues. The CDR3 DNA reads TGCGCCAGCAGCTTGGGGGGATTATCCTACAATGAGCAGTTCTTC. The encoded protein is CASSLGGLSYNEQFF.

The V call is TRBV6-1, the J call TRBJ2-1, with D possibly matching TRBD2 (6 bases). This CDR3 region has 14 residues. V lost 3 bases and J lost 4, with 10 bases in between. Germline V lookup: CDR1 MNHNS, CDR2 SASEGT. The CDR3 here is CASSDEGLYNEQFF. The CDR3 DNA reads TGTGCCAGCAGTGATGAGGGACTTTACAATGAGCAGTTCTTC.